One sample yielded the 25 T cell receptor beta chains listed below, sequenced in a study of cytomegalovirus exposure and HLA in healthy donors. A multiplex PCR was run with 60 Vbeta primers and 13 Jbeta primers. Sequencing used immunoSEQ multiplex PCR; TCRdb keeps in-frame clones, though not all of them. This table holds 130,000 to 150,000 clones, around 83% found once. The sequenced material came from PBMCs. The receptors originated from a man between 35 and 55 years old in good health and CMV-seropositive.

This clone was counted only a few times. The genes are TRBV4-1 and TRBJ2-7; TRBD2 matches at 7 bases. This CDR3 is 15 amino acids long. Trimming took 1 base from V and 4 from J; bases not matched to a gene: 7. Germline CDR1 MGHRA, CDR2 YSYEKL. CDR3 coding DNA: TGCGCCAGCAGCCAAGGGGTCACGGGGGGTTACGAGCAGTACTTC. Translating gives CASSQGVTGGYEQYF.

The rearrangement joins TRBV18 to TRBJ2-1, with TRBD2 matching 9 bases. Germline CDR1 is KGHSH and CDR2 is LQKENI. The CDR3 spans 16 residues. V was pared by 5 bases and J by 10 bases, with 15 bases of the junction left unmatched. The CDR3 DNA sequence: TGTGCCAGCTCAGCCAATTTAGCGGGAGCGTCAGGGGAGCAGTTCTTC. Encoded protein: CASSANLAGASGEQFF.

This clone is a singleton in its sample. V is TRBV2 and J is TRBJ2-5; no clear D gene. Germline V gene lookup returns CDR1 SNHLY and CDR2 FYNNEI. The CDR3 is made up of 15 amino acids. The V gene lost 4 bases and the J gene lost 4 bases, with 16 bases spanning the gap. CDR3 sequence reads: CASSGLRNPIETQYF. The CDR3 DNA is TGTGCCAGCAGTGGGCTCAGGAATCCGATAGAGACCCAGTACTTC.

This clone was detected a few times. The V call is TRBV9, the J call TRBJ2-1; D is perhaps TRBD2 (5 bases). Trimming stripped 0 bases from V and 0 bases from J, with 16 bases between. The germline V gene has CDR1 SGDLS and CDR2 YYNGEE. CDR3 length: 18 residues. DNA for the CDR3: TGTGCCAGCAGCGTAGACGGGGTGGGGTCGGACTCCTACAATGAGCAGTTCTTC. Translation gives CASSVDGVGSDSYNEQFF.

This clone was picked up a small number of times. The chain couples TRBV6-5 to TRBJ1-1, with 8 bases aligning to TRBD1. Germline V CDR1 and CDR2: MNHEY, SVGAGI. The CDR3 consists of 15 residues. V dropped 2 bases and J dropped 4; count of bases not matched to a gene: 6. In DNA form, the CDR3 reads TGTGCCAGCAGTTACCGACAGGGGTGGGCCACTGAAGCTTTCTTT. This codes for CASSYRQGWATEAFF.

In its sample, this clone was seen once. The V gene is TRBV9, the J gene TRBJ1-1, with 9 bases lining up with TRBD1. Germline lookup yields CDR1 SGDLS and CDR2 YYNGEE. This CDR3 region has 15 residues. Trimming removed 3 bases from V and 2 bases from J; junction bases left unmatched: 5. The CDR3 sequence is CASSARDRENTEAFF. Written as DNA, the CDR3 is TGTGCCAGCAGCGCCCGGGACAGGGAAAACACTGAAGCTTTCTTT.

In the case of this clone: Other nucleotide sequences in the sample specify the same CDR3. The rearrangement joins TRBV5-1 to TRBJ1-1; no firm D call. The germline CDR1 and CDR2 sequences are SGHRS and YFSETQ. Trimming cost V 0 bases and J 0 bases, with 6 bases left between them. CDR3 size: 14 residues. CDR3 protein: CASSLAGMNTEAFF. In DNA, the CDR3 is TGCGCCAGCAGCTTGGCGGGGATGAACACTGAAGCTTTCTTT.

The chain employs TRBV19 and TRBJ2-1; the D gene is possibly TRBD2 (5 bases). The CDR3 extends over 11 amino acids. From germline, CDR1 is LNHDA and CDR2 SQIVND (reference sequence). Deletions cut 6 bases from V and 10 bases from J, with 10 bases between. The chain's CDR3 is CASRDWREQFF. In DNA, the CDR3 is TGTGCCAGTAGGGATTGGAGGGAGCAGTTCTTC.

The chain employs TRBV30 and TRBJ1-1, with TRBD1 matching over 9 bases. V trimming: 4 bases; J trimming: 4 bases; junction bases outside the gene matches: 4. CDR3 length: 13 residues. CDR1 GTSNPN and CDR2 SVGIG come from the germline V gene (reference sequence). The CDR3 DNA sequence: TGTGCCTGGACCCTGACAGGGGGCACTGAAGCTTTCTTT. Protein sequence: CAWTLTGGTEAFF.

The chain carries TRBV7-9 and TRBJ2-1; the D gene is possibly TRBD2 (6 bases). Germline CDR1 is SEHNR and CDR2 is FQNEAQ (reference sequence). The CDR3 runs to 16 residues. V was clipped by 3 bases and J by 4 bases, with 16 bases between them. In DNA form, the CDR3 reads TGTGCCAGCAGCTTCAAGACTAGGTCGTATTACAATGAGCAGTTCTTC. Encoded protein: CASSFKTRSYYNEQFF.

The V call is TRBV9, the J call TRBJ2-3, with 14 bases lining up with TRBD2. CDR1 is SGDLS, CDR2 YYNGEE, per germline. V lost 6 bases, J lost 6 bases, and 6 bases stayed unmatched. This CDR3 comprises 15 residues. The CDR3 DNA follows: TGTGCCAGCAACACCGGGACTAGCGGGAGCGATACGCAGTATTTT. It is translated as CASNTGTSGSDTQYF.

CDR3 protein: CASSSRNYILAEAFF. CDR3 coding DNA: TGTGCCAGCAGTTCTCGTAACTATATCCTCGCTGAAGCTTTCTTT. V usage is TRBV27 and J usage is TRBJ1-1; D uncertain. The V and J ends lost 4 bases and 6 bases respectively, with 18 bases between them. From germline, CDR1 is MNHEY and CDR2 SMNVEV (reference sequence). This CDR3 spans 15 amino acids.

The chain has TRBV9 and TRBJ2-1; D may be TRBD2 (6 bases). Germline CDR1 SGDLS, CDR2 YYNGEE. The CDR3 contains 17 residues. V lost 3 bases, J lost 3 bases, and 19 bases lay in between. CDR3 region: CASSARERRRVYNEQFF. CDR3 sequence (DNA): TGTGCCAGCAGCGCCCGTGAAAGGAGGAGGGTCTACAATGAGCAGTTCTTC.

The genes are TRBV30 and TRBJ1-4; D not resolved. V shed 4 bases and J shed 8 bases, with 23 bases lying between them. Germline V gene lookup returns CDR1 GTSNPN and CDR2 SVGIG (reference sequence). The CDR3 has 16 residues. The CDR3 loop is CAWTPGGVLREEKLFF. The CDR3, as DNA: TGTGCCTGGACCCCTGGCGGTGTGTTACGGGAGGAAAAACTGTTTTTT.

The chain joins TRBV6-6 to TRBJ1-5; D perhaps matches TRBD1 (6 bases). The CDR3 covers 16 residues. Germline CDR1 is MNHNY and CDR2 is SVGAGI (reference sequence). V dropped 5 bases and J dropped 0 bases, with 14 bases sitting between them. Here the CDR3 reads CASSPRTAYSNQPQHF. As DNA, the CDR3 is TGTGCCAGCAGTCCCAGGACAGCTTATAGCAATCAGCCCCAGCATTTT.

J is TRBJ1-2 and V is TRBV15; possible D gene TRBD1, 6 bases. The V and J ends lost 4 bases and 5 bases respectively, with 11 bases between them. Germline V gene data show CDR1 as LNHNV and CDR2 as YYDKDF (reference sequence). The CDR3 has 13 amino acids. For the CDR3, the DNA is TGTGCCACCAGCACCAGGGGCGGGTATGGCTACACCTTC. It is translated as CATSTRGGYGYTF.

This clone was recorded a few times. The rearrangement uses TRBV6-4 and TRBJ2-2; 8 positions agree with TRBD1. Germline lookup yields CDR1 MRHNA and CDR2 SNTAGT. This CDR3 region has 16 residues. V shed 0 bases and J 3 bases; nucleotides not matched to a gene: 3. The CDR3 here is CASSDSPGGYTGELFF. CDR3 nucleotide sequence: TGTGCCAGCAGTGACTCGCCAGGGGGCTACACCGGGGAGCTGTTTTTT.

The rearrangement links TRBV5-1 to TRBJ2-1, with 12 bases fitting TRBD1. In germline, CDR1 is SGHRS, CDR2 YFSETQ. The V and J ends lost 5 bases and 3 bases, in that order; junction bases with no gene match: 6. This CDR3 is built from 16 residues. CDR3 nucleotides: TGCGCCAGCAGTCCCGGGACAGGGGGCTACTACAATGAGCAGTTCTTC. Encoded protein: CASSPGTGGYYNEQFF.

This clone showed up just once. This chain uses TRBV2 with TRBJ2-1, with 12 bases lining up with TRBD2. J gave up 10 bases and V 2 bases, and 6 bases lay outside the gene matches. This CDR3 is 15 amino acids long. Germline V gene lookup returns CDR1 SNHLY and CDR2 FYNNEI. CDR3 amino acids: CASSERYLAGGEQFF. CDR3 sequence (DNA): TGTGCCAGCAGTGAAAGGTATCTAGCGGGAGGGGAGCAGTTCTTC.

This sequence joins TRBV4-1 and TRBJ2-7; 7 nucleotides line up with TRBD1. Germline CDR1 MGHRA, CDR2 YSYEKL. Unmatched junction bases numbered 9, after V lost 4 bases and J lost 0 bases. CDR3 length: 16 residues. The DNA of the CDR3 is TGCGCCAGCAGCCCCCTACAGGGGTTACACTCCTACGAGCAGTACTTC. It is translated as CASSPLQGLHSYEQYF.

This clone was found a few times. The chain is built from TRBV15 and TRBJ1-5; D unclear. From germline, CDR1 is LNHNV and CDR2 YYDKDF (reference sequence). V was shortened by 0 bases and J by 0 bases, with 15 bases between the two germline ends. CDR3 length: 18 amino acids. The CDR3: CATSRDGSGAYSNQPQHF. The CDR3 coding sequence is TGTGCCACCAGCAGAGATGGCTCGGGAGCTTATAGCAATCAGCCCCAGCATTTT.

This sequence joins TRBV29-1 and TRBJ2-1; the D is unclear. CDR3 length equals 13 residues. CDR1 is SQVTM and CDR2 is ANQGSEA in the germline V gene. In DNA, the CDR3 is TGCAGGACCGTTTGGAGCTCCTACAATGAGCAGTTCTTC. This codes for CRTVWSSYNEQFF.

This clone showed up just once. The chain is built from TRBV30 and TRBJ2-7; 10 bases are shared with TRBD1. Germline CDR1 GTSNPN, CDR2 SVGIG (reference sequence). V trimming: 2 bases; J trimming: 3 bases; junction bases outside the gene matches: 4. This CDR3 has 14 amino acids. CDR3 nucleotides: TGTGCCTGGAGTTTCGGGACAGGGGTCTACGAGCAGTACTTC. Its translation is CAWSFGTGVYEQYF.

The J gene is TRBJ2-1, the V gene TRBV14, with a weak D call TRBD2 (6 bases). Trimming cost V 0 bases and J 0 bases, with 21 bases left between them. The CDR3 has 20 residues. Germline assignment: CDR1 SGHDN and CDR2 FVKESK. The CDR3 bases are TGTGCCAGCAGCCAAGAATTTCGGGGGTCATACCAAACCTCCTACAATGAGCAGTTCTTC. Translating gives CASSQEFRGSYQTSYNEQFF. Looking up the rest from reference TRBV14 and TRBJ2-1 gives the full variable domain: EAGVTQFPSHSVIEKGQTVTLRCDPISGHDNLYWYRRVMGKEIKFLLHFVKESKQDESGMPNNRFLAERTGGTYSTLKVQPAELEDSGVYFCASSQEFRGSYQTSYNEQFFGPGTRLTVL.

The rearrangement links TRBV29-1 to TRBJ1-2; 9 bases are a match to TRBD1. V lost 4 bases and J lost 7; bases outside the gene matches: 7. Germline-derived CDR1 and CDR2 are SQVTM and ANQGSEA. CDR3 size: 13 residues. The chain's CDR3 is CSVGAGQGVGYTF. The CDR3 DNA sequence: TGCAGCGTTGGTGCGGGACAGGGAGTTGGCTACACCTTC.